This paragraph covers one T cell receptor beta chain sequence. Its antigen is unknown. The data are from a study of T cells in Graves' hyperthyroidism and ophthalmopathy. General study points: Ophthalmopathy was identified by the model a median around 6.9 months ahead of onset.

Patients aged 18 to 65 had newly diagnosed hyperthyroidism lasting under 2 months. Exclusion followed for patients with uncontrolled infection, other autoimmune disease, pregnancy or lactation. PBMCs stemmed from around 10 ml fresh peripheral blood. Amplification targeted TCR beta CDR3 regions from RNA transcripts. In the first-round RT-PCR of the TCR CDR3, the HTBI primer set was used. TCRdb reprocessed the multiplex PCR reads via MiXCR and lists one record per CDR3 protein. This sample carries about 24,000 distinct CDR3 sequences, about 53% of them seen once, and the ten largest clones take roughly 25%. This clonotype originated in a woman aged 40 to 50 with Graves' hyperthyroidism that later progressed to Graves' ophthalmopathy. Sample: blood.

Written as DNA, the CDR3 is TGTGCCACCAGCAGAGGACAGATACAAGAGACCCAGTACTTC. It specifies CATSRGQIQETQYF. The chain employs TRBV15 and TRBJ2-5, with a possible D match to TRBD1 (5 bases). CDR1 is LNHNV, CDR2 YYDKDF, per germline (reference sequence). V was pared by 1 base and J by 2 bases, with 8 bases between. The CDR3 covers 14 residues. Full variable domain (remainder filled in from reference TRBV15 and TRBJ2-5): DAMVIQNPRYQVTQFGKPVTLSCSQTLNHNVMYWYQQKSSQAPKLLFHYYDKDFNNEADTPDNFQSRRPNTSFCFLDIRSPGLGDTAMYLCATSRGQIQETQYFGPGTRLLVL.